A selection of T cell receptor beta chains follows, all from one sample in a study of quantifying T cell responses using KT2 cells. MiXCR, applied by TCRdb to the UMI-ligation and nested PCR reads, yields one record per CDR3 protein. There are more than 55,000 distinct CDR3 sequences in the sample; 10% to 15% occur only once, and roughly 10% lies in the top ten. Sample: PBMCs spiked with cells of the T cell clone KT2. These receptors all stem from a human donor. The CDR3 runs from the conserved cysteine through the conserved F or W. Fields, in order: clone size, V gene, J gene, D gene, CDR3 DNA, CDR3 protein. D genes are given only for firm matches. Only some rows state a clone size, as once, few, many or a class for expanded clones.

clone size: many
V gene: TRBV7-9
J gene: TRBJ2-3
D gene: -
CDR3 DNA: TGTGCCAGCAGCTTAGTCGGAGATACGCAGTATTTT
CDR3 protein: CASSLVGDTQYF

clone size: few
V gene: TRBV14
J gene: TRBJ1-1
D gene: -
CDR3 DNA: TGTGCCAGCAGCCAACAACGGGGAACTGAAGCTTTCTTT
CDR3 protein: CASSQQRGTEAFF

clone size: medium-sized
V gene: TRBV2
J gene: TRBJ2-7
D gene: -
CDR3 DNA: TGTGCCAGCAGTGTCCGGGGTAACTCCTACGAGCAGTACTTC
CDR3 protein: CASSVRGNSYEQYF

clone size: -
V gene: TRBV11-2
J gene: TRBJ1-4
D gene: TRBD1
CDR3 DNA: TGTGCCAGCAGGACCATTGGGACAGGGAGGAAAGAAAAACTGTTTTTT
CDR3 protein: CASRTIGTGRKEKLFF

clone size: -
V gene: TRBV5-1
J gene: TRBJ2-5
D gene: -
CDR3 DNA: TGCGCCAGCAGCTTAAAGACAGTCCAAGAGACCCAGTACTTC
CDR3 protein: CASSLKTVQETQYF

clone size: many
V gene: TRBV6-6
J gene: TRBJ2-1
D gene: TRBD1
CDR3 DNA: TGTGCCAGCAGTGCACGACAGGGGGTGCTCAATGAGCAGTTCTTC
CDR3 protein: CASSARQGVLNEQFF

clone size: -
V gene: TRBV6-5
J gene: TRBJ1-5
D gene: -
CDR3 DNA: TGTGCCAGCACCCGAATTGGACAGAACCATAGCAATCAGCCCCAGCATTTT
CDR3 protein: CASTRIGQNHSNQPQHF

clone size: many
V gene: TRBV15
J gene: TRBJ1-6
D gene: -
CDR3 DNA: TGTGCCACCAGCAGAGATCCCCAGTCAAATTCACCCCTCCACTTT
CDR3 protein: CATSRDPQSNSPLHF

clone size: once
V gene: TRBV20-1
J gene: TRBJ1-1
D gene: -
CDR3 DNA: TGCAGTGCTCCCGGGCCCGGAGGGCCTGAAGCTTTCTTT
CDR3 protein: CSAPGPGGPEAFF

clone size: few
V gene: TRBV10-1
J gene: TRBJ1-5
D gene: -
CDR3 DNA: TGCGCCAGCAGGGAAAGGGGAGACCAGCCCCAGCATTTT
CDR3 protein: CASRERGDQPQHF

clone size: -
V gene: TRBV5-1
J gene: TRBJ2-7
D gene: TRBD1
CDR3 DNA: TGCGCCAGCAGCTTTTTTGACAGGGATAGCAACGAGCAGTACTTC
CDR3 protein: CASSFFDRDSNEQYF

clone size: -
V gene: TRBV2
J gene: TRBJ2-3
D gene: TRBD2
CDR3 DNA: TGTGCCAGCACGGGGGGGACGACAGATACGCAGTATTTT
CDR3 protein: CASTGGTTDTQYF

clone size: few
V gene: TRBV7-2
J gene: TRBJ2-3
D gene: TRBD2
CDR3 DNA: TGTGCCAGCAGCTTAACCACGGCTAGCGGGGCTTGGTATTCTAGCACAGATACGCAGTATTTT
CDR3 protein: CASSLTTASGAWYSSTDTQYF

clone size: many
V gene: TRBV11-3
J gene: TRBJ2-1
D gene: -
CDR3 DNA: TGTGCCAGCAGCTTGGGGGGCCGGAATGAGCAGTTCTTC
CDR3 protein: CASSLGGRNEQFF

clone size: many
V gene: TRBV5-4
J gene: TRBJ2-5
D gene: -
CDR3 DNA: TGTGCCAGCAGCTTAGCGGCGGACCAAGAGACCCAGTACTTC
CDR3 protein: CASSLAADQETQYF

clone size: many
V gene: TRBV12-3/TRBV12-4
J gene: TRBJ2-2
D gene: TRBD2
CDR3 DNA: TGTGCCAGCAGGGGACTAGGCTCGGCAATCGGGGAGCTGTTTTTT
CDR3 protein: CASRGLGSAIGELFF

clone size: -
V gene: TRBV20-1
J gene: TRBJ2-2
D gene: TRBD1
CDR3 DNA: TGCAGTGCCCCGGGACAGAAAACCGCGAACACCGGGGAGCTGTTTTTT
CDR3 protein: CSAPGQKTANTGELFF

clone size: -
V gene: TRBV6-5
J gene: TRBJ2-7
D gene: -
CDR3 DNA: TGTGCCAGCAGCAACAGGGCTGGGGAGCAGTACTTC
CDR3 protein: CASSNRAGEQYF

clone size: -
V gene: TRBV12-3/TRBV12-4
J gene: TRBJ2-7
D gene: -
CDR3 DNA: TGTGCCAGCAGTCCCGGAGGCCTCATGTACGAGCAGTACTTC
CDR3 protein: CASSPGGLMYEQYF

clone size: many
V gene: TRBV7-2
J gene: TRBJ2-5
D gene: -
CDR3 DNA: TGTGCCAGCAGCTTAGATTCAGTGACTAGAACTCGTGACCAGTACTTC
CDR3 protein: CASSLDSVTRTRDQYF

clone size: many
V gene: TRBV20-1
J gene: TRBJ2-3
D gene: -
CDR3 DNA: TGCAGTGCTATCGTCGGGGTCGGGGTCACAGATACGCAGTATTTT
CDR3 protein: CSAIVGVGVTDTQYF

clone size: few
V gene: TRBV3-1
J gene: TRBJ1-1
D gene: -
CDR3 DNA: TGTGCCAGCAGCCCCCGACGGCTGAACACTGAAGCTTTCTTT
CDR3 protein: CASSPRRLNTEAFF

clone size: many
V gene: TRBV2
J gene: TRBJ2-1
D gene: -
CDR3 DNA: TGTGCCAGCAGTGATTTGGGGAGTGAGCAGTTCTTC
CDR3 protein: CASSDLGSEQFF

clone size: few
V gene: TRBV21-1
J gene: TRBJ2-5
D gene: -
CDR3 DNA: TGTGCCAGACCACAAAGGCGCCAGGCTTTC
CDR3 protein: CARPQRRQAF

clone size: medium-sized
V gene: TRBV11-2
J gene: TRBJ1-4
D gene: -
CDR3 DNA: TGTGCCAGCAGCCCACCCGCAACTAATGAAAAACTGTTTTTT
CDR3 protein: CASSPPATNEKLFF

clone size: -
V gene: TRBV29-1
J gene: TRBJ1-2
D gene: -
CDR3 DNA: TGCAGCGTTGATAGGCAGGGGACTAACTATGGCTACACCTTC
CDR3 protein: CSVDRQGTNYGYTF

clone size: few
V gene: TRBV12-3/TRBV12-4
J gene: TRBJ1-1
D gene: -
CDR3 DNA: TGTGCCAGCAGTTTACAGGGTTCGCCTCCTAAAGCTTTCTTT
CDR3 protein: CASSLQGSPPKAFF